This entry lists 16 T cell receptor beta chains sequenced from one sample in a study of CD8 T cells in Susac syndrome. An amount of RNA that ranged from roughly 0.45 to 1 ug was reverse transcribed with random hexamers. Each CDR3 protein is one row after TCRdb ran MiXCR on the immunoSEQ multiplex PCR reads. The sample lists about 140,000 distinct CDR3 sequences; about 93% were seen once. Sequences were obtained from CD8+ T cells from PBMCs. The origin of the receptors is a human donor in good health.

This rearrangement joins TRBV27 to TRBJ2-2; no clear D gene. This CDR3 comprises 13 residues. Trimming cost V 8 bases and J 1 base, with 8 bases left between them. Germline-derived CDR1 and CDR2 are MNHEY and SMNVEV (reference sequence). The CDR3 region is CASSGVNTGELFF. CDR3 nucleotides: TGTGCCAGCTCCGGTGTGAACACCGGGGAGCTGTTTTTT.

The V gene is TRBV4-2, the J gene TRBJ2-1; the match to TRBD2 covers 10 bases. V shed 3 bases, J shed 8 bases, and the junction held 10 bases outside the gene matches. CDR1 is LGHNA and CDR2 is YNFKEQ in the germline V gene. The CDR3 has 16 residues. In DNA form, the CDR3 reads TGTGCCAGCAGCCACCCGAAGGCTAGCGGGAGCTATGAGCAGTTCTTC. This translates into CASSHPKASGSYEQFF.

The chain has TRBV27 and TRBJ2-6; possibly TRBD2 for D (5 bases). Deletions cut 2 bases from V and 4 bases from J, with 9 bases between. Germline CDR1 and CDR2: MNHEY and SMNVEV (reference sequence). This CDR3 has 15 residues. The CDR3 region is CASSLKGAGANVLTF. DNA of the CDR3: TGTGCCAGCAGTTTAAAGGGAGCCGGGGCCAACGTCCTGACTTTC.

The V gene is TRBV19, the J gene TRBJ1-1, with D uncertain. Looked up from germline, CDR1 is LNHDA and CDR2 is SQIVND (reference sequence). The CDR3 is 15 residues long. Trimming stripped 10 bases from V and 0 bases from J, with 18 bases between. This chain's CDR3 is CATHPGPFLNTEAFF. CDR3 nucleotide sequence: TGTGCCACCCACCCCGGGCCCTTCCTGAACACTGAAGCTTTCTTT.

V is TRBV9 and J is TRBJ1-2, with 7 bases matching TRBD1. The CDR3 consists of 16 residues. Per germline, CDR1 SGDLS and CDR2 YYNGEE. V dropped 0 bases and J dropped 5; count of bases not matched to a gene: 10. DNA for the CDR3: TGTGCCAGCAGCGTAGATAAGGAGGGACAGAAGTATGGCTACACCTTC. As protein: CASSVDKEGQKYGYTF.

In its sample, this clonotype was seen once. V usage is TRBV15 and J usage is TRBJ1-2, with 8 bases fitting TRBD1. The CDR3 is made up of 12 amino acids. Per the germline V gene, CDR1 is LNHNV and CDR2 is YYDKDF (reference sequence). V trimming: 8 bases; J trimming: 4 bases; junction bases outside the gene matches: 3. The CDR3 DNA is TGTGCCACCGCTGACAGGGGCTATGGCTACACCTTC. It translates to CATADRGYGYTF.

The genes are TRBV29-1 and TRBJ2-2; 7 nucleotides line up with TRBD1. CDR1 SQVTM and CDR2 ANQGSEA come from the germline V gene. J gave up 5 bases and V 7 bases, and 7 bases lay outside the gene matches. The CDR3 runs 13 residues. The CDR3 sequence: CSADREWTGELFF. CDR3 coding DNA: TGCAGCGCCGACAGGGAATGGACCGGGGAGCTGTTTTTT.

CDR3 region: CASRPGTGGNEQFF. DNA for the CDR3: TGTGCCAGCAGACCCGGGACAGGGGGCAATGAGCAGTTCTTC. The J gene is TRBJ2-1, the V gene TRBV6-2 or TRBV6-3; 11 nucleotides line up with TRBD1. Looked up from germline, CDR1 is MNHEY and CDR2 is SVGEGT. Trimming cost V 6 bases and J 6 bases; bases outside gene matches: 4. The CDR3 has 14 residues.

In its sample, this clonotype was seen once. The chain links TRBV9 to TRBJ2-3; D may be TRBD1 (6 bases). The CDR3 is 14 amino acids. V lost 6 bases and J 0 bases, leaving 11 bases between the germline ends. The V gene's germline CDR1 is SGDLS and CDR2 YYNGEE. CDR3 residues: CASTYGTSTDTQYF. The CDR3 bases are TGTGCCAGCACCTACGGGACAAGCACAGATACGCAGTATTTT.

The chain recombines TRBV5-6 with TRBJ2-7, with D perhaps TRBD1 (6 bases). Germline V CDR1 and CDR2: SGHDT, YYEEEE. This CDR3 has 14 residues. Trimming took off 3 bases at V and 3 bases at J, with 13 bases between the two ends. The CDR3: CASSWTAGSYEQYF. CDR3 coding DNA: TGTGCCAGCAGCTGGACAGCAGGGAGCTACGAGCAGTACTTC.

The rearrangement uses TRBV29-1 and TRBJ2-1; no definite D call. Trimming left V 3 bases short and J 5 bases short, with 5 bases between. From germline, CDR1 is SQVTM and CDR2 ANQGSEA. The CDR3 is 11 residues long. For the CDR3, the DNA is TGCAGCGTTGATTTCGACAATGAGCAGTTCTTC. This codes for CSVDFDNEQFF.

The rearrangement links TRBV27 to TRBJ2-3; 8 bases map to TRBD1. Germline values: CDR1 MNHEY, CDR2 SMNVEV (reference sequence). Trimming at V came to 5 bases and at J to 5 bases, leaving 6 bases not matched to a gene. This CDR3 is 14 amino acids long. CDR3: CASSLDRAGDTQYF. The CDR3 DNA reads as TGTGCCAGCAGTCTGGACAGGGCTGGAGATACGCAGTATTTT.

This chain links TRBV29-1 with TRBJ2-3, with D perhaps TRBD2 (6 bases). The germline CDR1 and CDR2 sequences are SQVTM and ANQGSEA. CDR3 size: 14 residues. Trimming pared 4 bases from V and 5 bases from J, leaving 16 bases between. The CDR3 loop is CSVGGLQEGDTQYF. CDR3 DNA: TGCAGCGTTGGGGGGTTACAGGAGGGAGATACGCAGTATTTT.

The chain carries TRBV27 and TRBJ2-3, with TRBD2 matching over 9 bases. Trimming cost V 5 bases and J 0 bases; bases outside gene matches: 6. Looked up from germline, CDR1 is MNHEY and CDR2 is SMNVEV (reference sequence). The CDR3 contains 16 residues. This CDR3 reads CASSISSGISTDTQYF. In nucleotides, the CDR3 is TGTGCCAGCAGTATCTCTAGCGGGATCAGCACAGATACGCAGTATTTT.

The CDR3 coding sequence is TGTGCCAGCAGTTTACGGGTTGATAGCACTGAAGCTTTCTTT. Its protein is CASSLRVDSTEAFF. This chain uses TRBV12-3 or TRBV12-4 with TRBJ1-1; no definite D call. The CDR3 extends over 14 amino acids. V was trimmed by 2 bases and J by 4 bases, leaving 11 bases between them.

The rearrangement uses TRBV3-1 and TRBJ1-5; D not certain. The CDR3 has 16 residues. The germline V gene has CDR1 LGHDT and CDR2 YNNKEL (reference sequence). V lost 1 base, J lost 0 bases, and 10 bases lay in between. As DNA, the CDR3 is TGTGCCAGCAGCCAAGCTTACAATCCTAGCAATCAGCCCCAGCATTTT. Translation gives CASSQAYNPSNQPQHF.